Given below is one T cell receptor (beta chain) in context. Its specificity is unknown. Repertoires were generated with immunoSEQ multiplex PCR, while TCRdb's copy carries only in-frame clones and drops some. The sample lists approximately 15,000 clones; approximately 80% were seen once. The entry originates in a study of PD-1 blockade in mismatch repair-deficient tumors. Stated time point: 10-day in vitro stimulation with candidate neoantigen peptide 5. PCR or immunohistochemistry showed mismatch repair deficiency in every enrolled patient. TCR sequencing covered three patients who responded to pembrolizumab. Cells were stimulated nine to eleven days with each of under ten ELISpot-reactive neoantigens. V was pared by 5 bases and J by 2 bases, with 9 bases of the junction left unmatched. Germline V gene data show CDR1 as SEHNR and CDR2 as FQNEAQ (reference sequence). This CDR3 is 15 amino acids long.

The chain recombines TRBV7-9 with TRBJ2-7; 7 positions agree with TRBD2. The starting material was cells cultured in vitro, obtained from a patient treated with pembrolizumab. The TCR sequence derives from an adult with mismatch repair-deficient cancer. The CDR3 sequence: CASSLGLAAAYEQYF. In nucleotides, the CDR3 is TGTGCCAGCAGCCTGGGCCTAGCGGCTGCCTACGAGCAGTACTTC.